This TCR beta chain originates from a study of CD8 T cells in ankylosing spondylitis. General study points: Matched ankylosing spondylitis synovial fluid reportedly showed significant enrichment of disease-linked clones. For ankylosing spondylitis blood, a TCR beta motif of 7 to 9 highly homologous variants appeared characteristic. Previous work reported some of these motif variants in the synovial fluid and blood of reactive arthritis.

Each TCR beta library was made by quantitative 5'-RACE that incorporated molecular barcodes. Each CDR3 protein is one row after TCRdb ran MiXCR on the 5' RACE reads. Seen here are a few hundred thousand distinct CDR3 sequences, approximately 16% observed once, and the top ten hold 40% to 50%. About this clonotype itself: The antigen remains unidentified.

J was trimmed by 3 bases and V by 4 bases; bases with no gene match: 6. The CDR3 is made up of 15 amino acids. Germline V gives CDR1 SGHRS, CDR2 YFSETQ. This chain uses TRBV5-1 with TRBJ2-7, with 11 nucleotides matching TRBD2. Sequenced material: blood, either unsorted or a sorted T cell fraction (not recorded which). The TCR was taken from a male donor with ankylosing spondylitis. CDR3 nucleotides: TGCGCCAGCAGCGGAACTAGCGGGGGCCTCTACGAGCAGTACTTC. It is translated as CASSGTSGGLYEQYF. Looking up the rest from reference TRBV5-1 and TRBJ2-7 gives the full variable domain: KAGVTQTPRYLIKTRGQQVTLSCSPISGHRSVSWYQQTPGQGLQFLFEYFSETQRNKGNFPGRFSGRQFSNSRSEMNVSTLELGDSALYLCASSGTSGGLYEQYFGPGTRLTVT.